This TCR beta chain was sequenced in a study of cytomegalovirus exposure and HLA in healthy donors. Points from the study as a whole: A later examination showed that TCR association rates differed by HLA locus, with DRB1 most and HLA-C fewest. Among immune exposure information, only CMV serostatus was available. A later analysis showed that HLA-associated TCR beta chains had undergone more clonal expansion than equally common others.

Comment on this clone: Its antigen is not known.

Vbeta (60) and Jbeta (13) primers were used in the PCR. Profiled with immunoSEQ multiplex PCR; TCRdb holds only in-frame clones, not every one. Its clone listing holds approximately 110,000 clones. Germline lookup yields CDR1 MNHNS and CDR2 SASEGT. Unmatched junction bases numbered 7, after V lost 7 bases and J lost 7 bases. The CDR3 is 13 amino acids. This chain links TRBV6-1 with TRBJ2-5, with 9 bases aligning to TRBD2. The receptor was derived from a middle-aged man in good health and CMV-seronegative. Sequencing was done on a sample of PBMCs. CDR3 sequence: CASTGTSMGTQYF. CDR3 DNA: TGTGCCAGCACTGGGACTAGCATGGGGACCCAGTACTTC.